This is a list of T cell receptor beta chains from one sample in a study of blood T cell repertoires in COVID-19. The method was immunoSEQ multiplex PCR; TCRdb's version includes in-frame clones alone and lacks a portion of them. This table holds a few hundred thousand clones, less than 90% found once. The sample comprised peripheral blood. The receptor source for this set is a man in his 60s who had recovered from COVID-19. Each CDR3 is given with its conserved first and last residue. D genes are given only for firm matches. Size tells how often a clone was seen (once, few, many) or the class of an expanded clone, and some rows leave it out.

len: 14
j_gene: TRBJ2-5
abundance: .
d_gene: TRBD1
v_gene: TRBV5-1
CDR3aa: CASSLRTGQETQYF
CDR3nt: TGCGCCAGCAGCTTGAGGACAGGTCAAGAGACCCAGTACTTC

len: 14
j_gene: TRBJ1-5
abundance: .
d_gene: TRBD1
v_gene: TRBV27
CDR3aa: CASSVDRGGQPQHF
CDR3nt: TGTGCCAGCAGTGTAGACAGGGGGGGTCAGCCCCAGCATTTT

len: 15
j_gene: TRBJ2-5
abundance: .
d_gene: TRBD2
v_gene: TRBV27
CDR3aa: CASFGSIAGRGTQYF
CDR3nt: TGTGCCAGCTTCGGGAGCATAGCGGGGAGAGGGACCCAGTACTTC

len: 13
j_gene: TRBJ2-1
abundance: .
d_gene: .
v_gene: TRBV3-1/TRBV3-2
CDR3aa: CASSQRGPNEQFF
CDR3nt: TGTGCCAGCAGCCAACGTGGGCCTAATGAGCAGTTCTTC

len: 15
j_gene: TRBJ2-7
abundance: .
d_gene: TRBD1
v_gene: TRBV4-2
CDR3aa: CASSPTGDSSYEQYF
CDR3nt: TGTGCCAGCAGCCCAACAGGGGACAGCTCCTACGAGCAGTACTTC

len: 14
j_gene: TRBJ1-4
abundance: once
d_gene: .
v_gene: TRBV5-1
CDR3aa: CASSLGQGGEKLFF
CDR3nt: TGCGCCAGCAGCTTAGGGCAGGGTGGAGAAAAACTGTTTTTT

len: 15
j_gene: TRBJ1-1
abundance: .
d_gene: TRBD1
v_gene: TRBV7-8
CDR3aa: CASNEGDRGLSEAFF
CDR3nt: TGTGCCAGCAATGAAGGGGACAGGGGGCTTTCTGAAGCTTTCTTT

len: 15
j_gene: TRBJ2-5
abundance: once
d_gene: .
v_gene: TRBV24-1
CDR3aa: CATSDFDGGRETQYF
CDR3nt: TGTGCCACCAGTGATTTTGACGGGGGACGGGAGACCCAGTACTTC

len: 16
j_gene: TRBJ2-4
abundance: .
d_gene: .
v_gene: TRBV5-1
CDR3aa: CASSLVGALDKNIQYF
CDR3nt: TGCGCCAGCAGCTTGGTAGGGGCTTTGGACAAAAACATTCAGTACTTC

len: 14
j_gene: TRBJ2-7
abundance: .
d_gene: .
v_gene: TRBV21-1
CDR3aa: CASSPVVAVGEQYF
CDR3nt: TGTGCCAGCAGCCCGGTGGTAGCAGTTGGGGAGCAGTACTTC

len: 15
j_gene: TRBJ1-1
abundance: .
d_gene: TRBD1
v_gene: TRBV29-1
CDR3aa: CSVPGTGGIVTEAFF
CDR3nt: TGCAGCGTTCCCGGGACAGGGGGAATCGTGACTGAAGCTTTCTTT

len: 15
j_gene: TRBJ2-7
abundance: .
d_gene: TRBD2
v_gene: TRBV19
CDR3aa: CASSLGLAATYEQYF
CDR3nt: TGTGCCAGTAGTCTGGGACTAGCGGCAACCTACGAGCAGTACTTC

len: 16
j_gene: TRBJ2-7
abundance: few
d_gene: TRBD2
v_gene: TRBV2
CDR3aa: CASSTFSGRATYEQYF
CDR3nt: TGTGCCAGCAGTACATTTAGCGGGAGGGCCACCTACGAGCAGTACTTC

len: 16
j_gene: TRBJ1-4
abundance: .
d_gene: TRBD1
v_gene: TRBV5-5
CDR3aa: CASSLGTGTTNEKLFF
CDR3nt: TGTGCCAGCAGCTTAGGGACAGGAACAACTAATGAAAAACTGTTTTTT

len: 15
j_gene: TRBJ2-3
abundance: .
d_gene: .
v_gene: TRBV6-5
CDR3aa: CASSRSRVSTDTQYF
CDR3nt: TGTGCCAGCAGTCGCTCGAGGGTGAGCACAGATACGCAGTATTTT

len: 13
j_gene: TRBJ1-2
abundance: few
d_gene: TRBD1
v_gene: TRBV5-1
CDR3aa: CASSSEGQLGYTF
CDR3nt: TGCGCCAGCAGCTCTGAGGGACAGCTAGGCTACACCTTC

len: 17
j_gene: TRBJ2-1
abundance: .
d_gene: .
v_gene: TRBV19
CDR3aa: CASSIWWSGGIYNEQFF
CDR3nt: TGTGCCAGTAGTATTTGGTGGAGCGGTGGGATCTACAATGAGCAGTTCTTC

len: 14
j_gene: TRBJ1-5
abundance: .
d_gene: .
v_gene: TRBV6-5
CDR3aa: CASSYSRADQPQHF
CDR3nt: TGTGCCAGCAGTTACTCCAGGGCGGATCAGCCCCAGCATTTT

len: 15
j_gene: TRBJ1-6
abundance: .
d_gene: TRBD1
v_gene: TRBV7-8
CDR3aa: CASSLADRGRSPLHF
CDR3nt: TGTGCCAGCAGCTTAGCGGACAGGGGGAGGTCACCCCTCCACTTT

len: 13
j_gene: TRBJ1-2
abundance: .
d_gene: .
v_gene: TRBV19
CDR3aa: CASTTGTPYGYTF
CDR3nt: TGTGCCAGTACCACCGGGACACCATATGGCTACACCTTC

len: 14
j_gene: TRBJ2-7
abundance: .
d_gene: .
v_gene: TRBV5-1
CDR3aa: CASSLGLSSYEQYF
CDR3nt: TGCGCCAGCAGCTTGGGCCTAAGCTCCTACGAGCAGTACTTC

len: 15
j_gene: TRBJ2-5
abundance: .
d_gene: TRBD2
v_gene: TRBV5-5
CDR3aa: CASSPPRGGEETQYF
CDR3nt: TGTGCCAGCAGTCCACCCCGGGGGGGCGAAGAGACCCAGTACTTC

len: 15
j_gene: TRBJ2-1
abundance: .
d_gene: TRBD2
v_gene: TRBV5-1
CDR3aa: CASSLLADSYNEQFF
CDR3nt: TGCGCCAGCAGCCTGCTAGCGGACTCCTACAATGAGCAGTTCTTC

len: 17
j_gene: TRBJ2-3
abundance: .
d_gene: .
v_gene: TRBV25-1
CDR3aa: CASSAPQAETITDTQYF
CDR3nt: TGTGCCAGCAGTGCCCCTCAAGCCGAGACAATTACAGATACGCAGTATTTT

len: 15
j_gene: TRBJ1-6
abundance: .
d_gene: .
v_gene: TRBV13
CDR3aa: CASSSRGGPNSPLHF
CDR3nt: TGTGCCAGCAGCTCCAGGGGTGGCCCTAATTCACCCCTCCACTTT

len: 13
j_gene: TRBJ1-2
abundance: .
d_gene: .
v_gene: TRBV3-1/TRBV3-2
CDR3aa: CASSQRGGGGYTF
CDR3nt: TGTGCCAGCAGCCAACGCGGCGGCGGGGGCTACACCTTC

len: 13
j_gene: TRBJ2-1
abundance: many
d_gene: TRBD2
v_gene: TRBV28
CDR3aa: CASSSGLVNEQFF
CDR3nt: TGTGCCAGCAGTTCAGGACTAGTCAATGAGCAGTTCTTC

len: 13
j_gene: TRBJ2-3
abundance: .
d_gene: .
v_gene: TRBV5-4
CDR3aa: CASRSQGTDTQYF
CDR3nt: TGTGCCAGCAGAAGCCAGGGCACAGATACGCAGTATTTT

len: 17
j_gene: TRBJ1-1
abundance: .
d_gene: TRBD1
v_gene: TRBV9
CDR3aa: CASSAGTGAMLNTEAFF
CDR3nt: TGTGCCAGCAGCGCCGGGACAGGGGCTATGTTGAACACTGAAGCTTTCTTT

len: 17
j_gene: TRBJ1-6
abundance: .
d_gene: TRBD1
v_gene: TRBV27
CDR3aa: CASSYRTGGAVNSPLHF
CDR3nt: TGTGCCAGCAGTTACCGGACAGGGGGCGCGGTAAATTCACCCCTCCACTTT

len: 17
j_gene: TRBJ2-2
abundance: .
d_gene: TRBD2
v_gene: TRBV11-2
CDR3aa: CASSSIRAGEHTGELFF
CDR3nt: TGTGCCAGCAGCTCGATCCGGGCGGGGGAGCACACCGGGGAGCTGTTTTTT

len: 13
j_gene: TRBJ1-2
abundance: .
d_gene: .
v_gene: TRBV2
CDR3aa: CASSERGGYGYTF
CDR3nt: TGTGCCAGCAGTGAGCGGGGGGGCTATGGCTACACCTTC

len: 14
j_gene: TRBJ2-4
abundance: .
d_gene: TRBD2
v_gene: TRBV19
CDR3aa: CASSSRGGRNIQYF
CDR3nt: TGTGCCAGTAGTAGTCGGGGGGGCCGGAACATTCAGTACTTC

len: 12
j_gene: TRBJ1-5
abundance: few
d_gene: .
v_gene: TRBV28
CDR3aa: CASGKIFQPQHF
CDR3nt: TGTGCCAGCGGCAAAATTTTTCAGCCCCAGCATTTT

len: 16
j_gene: TRBJ2-4
abundance: .
d_gene: TRBD2
v_gene: TRBV7-9
CDR3aa: CASSLTSGGKGNIQYF
CDR3nt: TGTGCCAGCAGCCTGACTAGCGGGGGGAAAGGAAACATTCAGTACTTC

len: 14
j_gene: TRBJ2-7
abundance: .
d_gene: TRBD1
v_gene: TRBV7-2
CDR3aa: CASSLDNRGREQYF
CDR3nt: TGTGCCAGCAGCTTGGATAACAGGGGGCGCGAGCAGTACTTC

len: 14
j_gene: TRBJ1-1
abundance: few
d_gene: TRBD1
v_gene: TRBV18
CDR3aa: CASSRDRKDTEAFF
CDR3nt: TGTGCCAGCTCGCGGGACAGGAAGGACACTGAAGCTTTCTTT

len: 15
j_gene: TRBJ2-7
abundance: .
d_gene: .
v_gene: TRBV6-5
CDR3aa: CASRPRRLSSYEQYF
CDR3nt: TGTGCCAGCAGACCCAGGCGCCTTAGCTCCTACGAGCAGTACTTC

len: 12
j_gene: TRBJ1-2
abundance: .
d_gene: .
v_gene: TRBV30
CDR3aa: CATGFYNYGYTF
CDR3nt: TGTGCCACAGGGTTTTATAACTATGGCTACACCTTC

len: 15
j_gene: TRBJ1-6
abundance: few
d_gene: TRBD1
v_gene: TRBV28
CDR3aa: CASNSRGLQNSPLHF
CDR3nt: TGTGCCAGCAACAGCAGGGGGCTTCAAAATTCACCCCTCCACTTT

len: 15
j_gene: TRBJ2-7
abundance: many
d_gene: TRBD2
v_gene: TRBV9
CDR3aa: CASSVGVSGPYEQYF
CDR3nt: TGTGCCAGCAGCGTAGGCGTTAGCGGGCCCTACGAGCAGTACTTC

len: 12
j_gene: TRBJ1-5
abundance: once
d_gene: .
v_gene: TRBV28
CDR3aa: CASSLSTQPQHF
CDR3nt: TGTGCCAGCAGTCTCTCCACACAGCCCCAGCATTTT

len: 17
j_gene: TRBJ2-5
abundance: .
d_gene: .
v_gene: TRBV7-2
CDR3aa: CASSSAKPGAIQETQYF
CDR3nt: TGTGCCAGCAGCTCAGCAAAACCGGGAGCCATCCAAGAGACCCAGTACTTC

len: 15
j_gene: TRBJ1-1
abundance: .
d_gene: .
v_gene: TRBV7-9
CDR3aa: CASSSGPPRATEAFF
CDR3nt: TGTGCCAGCAGCTCCGGACCCCCGAGGGCCACTGAAGCTTTCTTT

len: 14
j_gene: TRBJ2-7
abundance: .
d_gene: .
v_gene: TRBV7-2
CDR3aa: CASSLYASSYEQYF
CDR3nt: TGTGCCAGCAGCTTATACGCGAGCTCCTACGAGCAGTACTTC

len: 17
j_gene: TRBJ2-6
abundance: .
d_gene: .
v_gene: TRBV5-1
CDR3aa: CASSLIPGASGANVLTF
CDR3nt: TGCGCCAGCAGCTTGATTCCAGGGGCCTCTGGGGCCAACGTCCTGACTTTC

len: 14
j_gene: TRBJ2-7
abundance: .
d_gene: TRBD2
v_gene: TRBV9
CDR3aa: CASTLADTGDEQYF
CDR3nt: TGTGCCAGCACCCTAGCGGACACCGGGGACGAGCAGTACTTC

len: 17
j_gene: TRBJ2-2
abundance: .
d_gene: .
v_gene: TRBV4-2
CDR3aa: CASSQDVRGMDTGELFF
CDR3nt: TGTGCCAGCAGCCAAGATGTAAGGGGCATGGACACCGGGGAGCTGTTTTTT

len: 12
j_gene: TRBJ1-6
abundance: .
d_gene: TRBD1
v_gene: TRBV7-9
CDR3aa: CASGQYQGALHF
CDR3nt: TGTGCCAGCGGGCAATATCAGGGGGCCCTCCACTTT

len: 14
j_gene: TRBJ1-1
abundance: .
d_gene: TRBD1
v_gene: TRBV19
CDR3aa: CASSDRAENTEAFF
CDR3nt: TGTGCCAGTAGCGACAGGGCCGAGAACACTGAAGCTTTCTTT

len: 15
j_gene: TRBJ1-3
abundance: .
d_gene: .
v_gene: TRBV14
CDR3aa: CASSQDRGYGNTIYF
CDR3nt: TGTGCCAGCAGCCAAGACAGGGGTTATGGAAACACCATATATTTT